Detailed here is one T cell receptor beta chain. No antigen is known for it. Within one base of it there is no much larger clone, and no base qualities were kept. The entry originates in a study of blood T cell repertoires in COVID-19 (dated by TCRdb to the early 2020s). Turning to the overall study: Collaborator samples came from the United States, Italy and Spain and covered acute and convalescent phases of COVID-19. The prospective study material was composed of cDNA or gDNA derived from T cells, B-cell-depleted T cells, or PBMCs. The dataset comprised deeply sampled blood TCRbeta repertoires from subjects exposed to, actively infected with, or recovered from COVID-19. The repertoires were made available in a free public database intended to serve as a resource for research on the immune response to SARS-CoV-2. The samples were drawn from two sources: the first 160 participants of the ongoing ImmuneRACE study, and 1,200 or so subjects contributed by 6 global collaborators. Sample metadata almost always included a de-identified subject ID, COVID-19 status, age in years and sex. HLA class I and class II types, where available, came from metadata supplied by the sample provider rather than from assay-based typing.

TCRbeta CDR3 regions were amplified from genomic DNA by means of the immunoSEQ Assay, a bias-controlled multiplex PCR. In the original analysis: The number of nucleated cells in each sample was estimated by amplification of reference gene primers within the assay. To quantify the absolute abundance of each unique TCRbeta CDR3 rearrangement, sequence reads were collapsed and filtered. For each sample, productive Simpson clonality was calculated as the square root of Simpson's diversity index across productive rearrangements. Held by TCRdb, this immuneACCESS table contains in-frame sequences only and omits some clones. Under half of the omission traces to an unresolved V gene where checked; the cause of the rest is unknown. V and J calls and clone size are given by that table; D and trimming were obtained from the DNA. Recorded for this sample are over 120,000 clones; 84% of them occurred a single time. The ten biggest clones cover about 40% of the sample.

Results and caveats for the whole study, not just this receptor: Clinical and demographic metadata were provided uncurated, with the amount varying by source and participant.

The CDR3, from cysteine to phenylalanine, totals 17 residues. The only DNA kept is the CDR3, 51 bases in frame from the first base. Via the germline V gene, CDR1 is SGHTA and CDR2 FQGTGA. V loses 5 bases at its end and J loses 5 bases; junction bases beyond the gene matches: 13. Collaborating institutions collected whole blood in K2EDTA tubes following their own protocols. For TCRbeta analysis, collaborators shipped samples as frozen whole blood, isolated PBMCs, or DNA extracted from either of those sample types. Sequences were obtained from peripheral blood. The clonotype comes from a human donor in a cohort sampled during active COVID-19. The sequence is built from TRBV7-3 and TRBJ2-3, and 10 junction bases match TRBD1. The CDR3 has the sequence CASSVDGTGVNGDTQYF. The nucleotides are TGTGCCAGCAGCGTCGACGGGACAGGGGTTAATGGAGATACGCAGTATTTT.